This T cell receptor beta chain was identified during a study of blood T cell repertoires in COVID-19. Method: immunoSEQ multiplex PCR; TCRdb's copy keeps in-frame clones and lacks some. The profile shows 200,000 to 300,000 clones, 70% to 90% of them singletons. Material for sequencing was peripheral blood. This receptor was obtained from a woman aged 70-85 years with active or convalescent COVID-19.

CDR3 sequence: CASSNAGAGELFF. The CDR3 DNA reads as TGTGCCAGCAGTAACGCAGGGGCCGGGGAGCTGTTTTTT. The chain joins TRBV11-2 to TRBJ2-2; D might be TRBD1 (6 bases). V shed 6 bases and J shed 6 bases, with 11 bases lying between them. The CDR3 runs 13 residues. The germline V gene encodes CDR1 SGHAT and CDR2 FQNNGV.